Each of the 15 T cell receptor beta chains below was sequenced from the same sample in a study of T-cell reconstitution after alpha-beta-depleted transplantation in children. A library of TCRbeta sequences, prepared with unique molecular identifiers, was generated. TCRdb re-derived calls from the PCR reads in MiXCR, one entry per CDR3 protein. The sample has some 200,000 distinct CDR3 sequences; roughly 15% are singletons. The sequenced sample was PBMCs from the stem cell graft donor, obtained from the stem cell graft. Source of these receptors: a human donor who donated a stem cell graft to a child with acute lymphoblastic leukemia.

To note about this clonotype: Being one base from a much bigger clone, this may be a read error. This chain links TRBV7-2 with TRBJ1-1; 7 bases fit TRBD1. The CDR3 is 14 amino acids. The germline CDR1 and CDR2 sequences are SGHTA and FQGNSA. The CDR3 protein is CASKYRGSNTGAFF. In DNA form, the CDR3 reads TGTGCCAGCAAGTACAGGGGATCAAACACTGGAGCTTTCTTT. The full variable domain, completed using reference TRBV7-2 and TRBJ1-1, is GAGVSQSPSNKVTEKGKDVELRCDPISGHTALYWYRQSLGQGLEFLIYFQGNSAPDKSGLPSDRFSAERTGGSVSTLTIQRTQQEDSAVYLCASKYRGSNTGAFFGQGTRLTVV.

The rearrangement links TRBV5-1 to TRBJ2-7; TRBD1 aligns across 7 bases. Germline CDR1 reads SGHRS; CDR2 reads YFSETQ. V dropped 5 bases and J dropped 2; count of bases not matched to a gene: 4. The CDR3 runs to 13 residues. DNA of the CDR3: TGCGCCAGCAGTTGGGGGACAGCCTACGAGCAGTACTTC. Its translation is CASSWGTAYEQYF.

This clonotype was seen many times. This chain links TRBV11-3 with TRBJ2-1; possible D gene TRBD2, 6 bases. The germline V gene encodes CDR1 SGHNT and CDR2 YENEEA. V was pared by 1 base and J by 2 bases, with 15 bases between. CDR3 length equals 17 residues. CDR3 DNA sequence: TGTGCCAGCAGCTTAGGCGTCGCGGGGACCACCTACAATGAGCAGTTCTTC. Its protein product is CASSLGVAGTTYNEQFF.

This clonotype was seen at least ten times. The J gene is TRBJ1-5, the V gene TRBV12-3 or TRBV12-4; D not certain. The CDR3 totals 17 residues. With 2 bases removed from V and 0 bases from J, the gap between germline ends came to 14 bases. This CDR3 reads CASSLKTEFHSNQPQHF. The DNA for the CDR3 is TGTGCCAGCAGTTTAAAAACAGAATTCCATAGCAATCAGCCCCAGCATTTT.

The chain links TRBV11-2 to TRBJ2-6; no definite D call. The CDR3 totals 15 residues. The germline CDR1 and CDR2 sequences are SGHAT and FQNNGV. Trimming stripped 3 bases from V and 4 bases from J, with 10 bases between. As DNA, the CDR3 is TGTGCCAGCAGCTTTGGGTATGGGGGGGCCAACGTCCTGACTTTC. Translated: CASSFGYGGANVLTF.

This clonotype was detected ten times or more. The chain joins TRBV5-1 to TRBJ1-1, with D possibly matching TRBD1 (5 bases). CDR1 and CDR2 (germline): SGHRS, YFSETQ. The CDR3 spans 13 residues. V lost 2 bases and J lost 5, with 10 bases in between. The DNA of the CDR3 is TGCGCCAGCAGCTTCGCGGGGGGGACTGAAGCTTTCTTT. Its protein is CASSFAGGTEAFF.

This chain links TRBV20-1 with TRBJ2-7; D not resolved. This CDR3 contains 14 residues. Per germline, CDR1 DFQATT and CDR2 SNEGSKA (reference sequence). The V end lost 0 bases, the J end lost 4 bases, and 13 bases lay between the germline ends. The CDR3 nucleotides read TGCAGTGCTAGAGATATTAACGGTACTTACGAGCAGTACTTC. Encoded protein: CSARDINGTYEQYF.

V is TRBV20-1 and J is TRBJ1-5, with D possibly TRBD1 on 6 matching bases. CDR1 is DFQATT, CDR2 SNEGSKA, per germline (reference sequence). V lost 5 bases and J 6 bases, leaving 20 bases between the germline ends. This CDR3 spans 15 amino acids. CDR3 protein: CSAHAPTGKGQPQHF. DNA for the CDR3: TGCAGTGCTCACGCCCCCACAGGGAAAGGTCAGCCCCAGCATTTT.

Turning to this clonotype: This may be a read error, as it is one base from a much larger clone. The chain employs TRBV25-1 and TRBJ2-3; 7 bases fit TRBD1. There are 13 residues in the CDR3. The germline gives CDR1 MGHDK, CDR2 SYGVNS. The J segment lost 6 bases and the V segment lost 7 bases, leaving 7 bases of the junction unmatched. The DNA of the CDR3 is TGTGCCAGCATCCAAACAGGGGACGATACGCAGTATTTT. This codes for CASIQTGDDTQYF.

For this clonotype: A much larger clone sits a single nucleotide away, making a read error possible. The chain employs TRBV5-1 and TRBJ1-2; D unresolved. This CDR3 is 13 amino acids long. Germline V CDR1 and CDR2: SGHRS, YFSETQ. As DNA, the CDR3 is TGCGCCAGCAGCCCAGAGGGTAACTGTGGCTACACCTTC. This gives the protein CASSPEGNCGYTF.

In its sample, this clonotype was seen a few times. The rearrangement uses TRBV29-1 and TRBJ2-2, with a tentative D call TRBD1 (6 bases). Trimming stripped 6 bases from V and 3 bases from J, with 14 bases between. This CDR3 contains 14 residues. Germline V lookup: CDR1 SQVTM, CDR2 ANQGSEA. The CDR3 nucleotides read TGCAGCGTCGCGGACAGTGGTCACACCGGGGAGCTGTTTTTT. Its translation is CSVADSGHTGELFF.

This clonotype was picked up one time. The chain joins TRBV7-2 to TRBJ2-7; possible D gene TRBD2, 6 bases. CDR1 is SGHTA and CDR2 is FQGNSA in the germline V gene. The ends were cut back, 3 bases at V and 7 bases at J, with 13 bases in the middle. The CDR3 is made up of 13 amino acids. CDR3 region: CASSFGGSGEQYF. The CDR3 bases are TGTGCCAGCAGCTTTGGAGGGTCAGGGGAGCAGTACTTC.

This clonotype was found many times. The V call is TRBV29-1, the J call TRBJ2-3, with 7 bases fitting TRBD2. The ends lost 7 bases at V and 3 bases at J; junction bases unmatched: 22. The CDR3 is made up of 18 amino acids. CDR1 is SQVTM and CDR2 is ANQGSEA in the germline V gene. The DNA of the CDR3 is TGCAGCGGGAAGAGACTAGCAATCCCGATGTCGCGTACAGATACGCAGTATTTT. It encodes CSGKRLAIPMSRTDTQYF.

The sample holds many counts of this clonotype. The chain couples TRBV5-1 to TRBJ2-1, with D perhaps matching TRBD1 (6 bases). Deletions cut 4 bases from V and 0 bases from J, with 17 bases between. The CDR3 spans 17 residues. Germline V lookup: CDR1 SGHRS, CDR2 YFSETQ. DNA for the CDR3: TGCGCCAGCAGCGAACTAACAGGGACCGACTCCTACAATGAGCAGTTCTTC. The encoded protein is CASSELTGTDSYNEQFF.

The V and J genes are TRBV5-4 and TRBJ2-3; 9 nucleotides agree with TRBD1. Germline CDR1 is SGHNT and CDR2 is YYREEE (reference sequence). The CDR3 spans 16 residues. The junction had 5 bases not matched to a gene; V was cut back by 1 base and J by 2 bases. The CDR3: CASSLTGGADTDTQYF. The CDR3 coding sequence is TGTGCCAGCAGCTTGACAGGGGGCGCGGACACAGATACGCAGTATTTT.